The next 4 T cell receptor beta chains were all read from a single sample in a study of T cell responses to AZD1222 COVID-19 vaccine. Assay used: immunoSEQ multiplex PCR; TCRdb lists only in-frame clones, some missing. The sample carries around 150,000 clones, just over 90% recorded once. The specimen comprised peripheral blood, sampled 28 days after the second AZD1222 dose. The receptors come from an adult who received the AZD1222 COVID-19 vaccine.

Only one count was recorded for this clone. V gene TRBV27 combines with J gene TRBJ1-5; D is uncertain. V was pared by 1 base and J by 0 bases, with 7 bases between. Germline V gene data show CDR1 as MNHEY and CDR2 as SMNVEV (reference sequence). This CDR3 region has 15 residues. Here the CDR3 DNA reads TGTGCCAGCAGTTTATGGGCGGATAGCAATCAGCCCCAGCATTTT. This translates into CASSLWADSNQPQHF.

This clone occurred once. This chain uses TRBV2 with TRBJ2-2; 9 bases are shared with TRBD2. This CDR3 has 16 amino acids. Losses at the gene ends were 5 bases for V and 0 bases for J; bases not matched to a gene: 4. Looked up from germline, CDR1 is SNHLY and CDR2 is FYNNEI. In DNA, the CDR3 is TGTGCCAGCAGTTCCGGACTAGCGCCGAACACCGGGGAGCTGTTTTTT. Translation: CASSSGLAPNTGELFF.

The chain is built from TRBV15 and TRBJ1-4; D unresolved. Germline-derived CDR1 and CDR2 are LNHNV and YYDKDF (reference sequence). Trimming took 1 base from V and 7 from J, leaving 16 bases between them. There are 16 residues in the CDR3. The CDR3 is CATSRASRAGSEKLFF. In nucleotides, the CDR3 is TGTGCCACCAGCAGAGCCTCCCGGGCGGGGAGTGAAAAACTGTTTTTT. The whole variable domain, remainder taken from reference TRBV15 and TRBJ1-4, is DAMVIQNPRYQVTQFGKPVTLSCSQTLNHNVMYWYQQKSSQAPKLLFHYYDKDFNNEADTPDNFQSRRPNTSFCFLDIRSPGLGDTAMYLCATSRASRAGSEKLFFGSGTQLSVL.

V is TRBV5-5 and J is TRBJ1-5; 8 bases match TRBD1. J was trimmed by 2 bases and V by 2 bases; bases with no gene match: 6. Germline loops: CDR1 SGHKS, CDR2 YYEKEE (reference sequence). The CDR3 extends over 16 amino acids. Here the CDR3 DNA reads TGTGCCAGCAGCTTCGCCCCGACAGGGGGCAATCAGCCCCAGCATTTT. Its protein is CASSFAPTGGNQPQHF.